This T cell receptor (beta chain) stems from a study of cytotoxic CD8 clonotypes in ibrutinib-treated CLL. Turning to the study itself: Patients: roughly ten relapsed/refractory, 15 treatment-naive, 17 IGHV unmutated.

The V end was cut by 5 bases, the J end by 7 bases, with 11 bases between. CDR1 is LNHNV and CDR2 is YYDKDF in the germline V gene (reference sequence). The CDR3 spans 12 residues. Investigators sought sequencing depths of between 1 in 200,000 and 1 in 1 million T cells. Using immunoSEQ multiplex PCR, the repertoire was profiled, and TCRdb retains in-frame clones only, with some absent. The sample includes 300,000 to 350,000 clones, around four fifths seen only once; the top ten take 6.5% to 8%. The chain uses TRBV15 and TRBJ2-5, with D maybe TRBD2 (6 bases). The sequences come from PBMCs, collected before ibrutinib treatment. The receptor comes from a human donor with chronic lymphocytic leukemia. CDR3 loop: CATSRDSGTQYF. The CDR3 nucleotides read TGTGCCACCAGCCGCGATAGCGGGACCCAGTACTTC.